The 23 T cell receptor beta chains presented below share a single source sample, sequenced in a study of PD-1 blockade in classical Hodgkin lymphoma. Assay: immunoSEQ multiplex PCR; the TCRdb copy retains only in-frame clones and omits some. There are 34,000 or so clones in the sample; about 94% occur only once, and approximately 0.27% lies in the top ten. Time point defined: cycle 4 day 1 (C4D1), after less than seven weeks of nivolumab. Each patient experienced a relapse that followed autologous stem cell transplantation, and brentuximab vedotin exposure varied. Magnetic negative selection of thawed PBMCs was the method by which CD4+ T cells were purified. Material: CD4+ T cells from blood, obtained before the fourth cycle of nivolumab. The source of these receptors is a human donor with classical Hodgkin lymphoma.

V and J are TRBV2 and TRBJ2-1; tentative D call: TRBD2 (5 bases). V lost 7 bases, J lost 15 bases, and 16 bases lay in between. The germline V gene has CDR1 SNHLY and CDR2 FYNNEI. The CDR3 is 11 amino acids. CDR3 nucleotides: TGTGCCAGCAATCAAAATAGCGTTCCGTTCTTC. Its translation: CASNQNSVPFF.

This chain joins TRBV28 and TRBJ1-5; no clear D gene. CDR1 MDHEN and CDR2 SYDVKM come from the germline V gene. Trimming pared 2 bases from V and 4 bases from J, leaving 3 bases between. The CDR3 is made up of 12 amino acids. The CDR3 loop reads CASSLVNQPQHF. DNA for the CDR3: TGTGCCAGCAGTTTAGTGAATCAGCCCCAGCATTTT.

The V call is TRBV30, the J call TRBJ2-3, with TRBD2 matching 7 bases. The CDR3 has 15 amino acids. Per germline, CDR1 GTSNPN and CDR2 SVGIG (reference sequence). With 2 bases clipped from V and 2 bases from J, the junction kept 7 bases outside the gene matches. CDR3 region: CAWSLGTTNTDTQYF. Written as DNA, the CDR3 is TGTGCCTGGAGTCTGGGGACTACTAACACAGATACGCAGTATTTT.

The chain employs TRBV19 and TRBJ2-7; 7 nucleotides line up with TRBD1. The CDR3 length is 15 residues. CDR1 and CDR2 from the germline V gene are LNHDA and SQIVND (reference sequence). V dropped 3 bases and J dropped 3; count of bases not matched to a gene: 8. The CDR3 loop reads CASSIGTAVIYEQYF. The CDR3 nucleotides read TGTGCCAGTAGTATCGGGACAGCCGTGATCTACGAGCAGTACTTC.

The chain links TRBV5-1 to TRBJ2-1; the match to TRBD1 covers 10 bases. J lost 1 base, V lost 2 bases, and 9 bases had no gene match. The CDR3 has 18 residues. In germline, CDR1 is SGHRS, CDR2 YFSETQ. CDR3 in DNA: TGCGCCAGCAGCTTAACCGGGACAGGGGCTTATTCCTACAATGAGCAGTTCTTC. Amino acid sequence: CASSLTGTGAYSYNEQFF. The whole variable domain, remainder taken from reference TRBV5-1 and TRBJ2-1, is KAGVTQTPRYLIKTRGQQVTLSCSPISGHRSVSWYQQTPGQGLQFLFEYFSETQRNKGNFPGRFSGRQFSNSRSEMNVSTLELGDSALYLCASSLTGTGAYSYNEQFFGPGTRLTVL.

The chain employs TRBV4-1 and TRBJ1-2; D is unresolved. Deletions cut 0 bases from V and 7 bases from J, with 12 bases between. Looked up from germline, CDR1 is MGHRA and CDR2 is YSYEKL. This CDR3 is 14 amino acids long. The CDR3 bases are TGCGCCAGCAGCCAAGACGGGCCGCGGGTTGGCTACACCTTC. It codes for CASSQDGPRVGYTF.

This chain uses TRBV18 with TRBJ1-1; D gene ambiguous. Trimming took 0 bases from V and 4 from J, leaving 9 bases between them. The CDR3 contains 14 residues. From germline, CDR1 is KGHSH and CDR2 LQKENI. The DNA of the CDR3 is TGTGCCAGCTCACCACCGCGGGCCGTCACTGAAGCTTTCTTT. Translated, it gives CASSPPRAVTEAFF.

This clone was seen more than once but under ten times. The V call is TRBV10-1, the J call TRBJ1-5; D unresolved. Between the trimmed V and J ends, which lost 4 bases and 7 bases, there was a span of 17 bases. The CDR3 consists of 15 residues. The germline V gene has CDR1 WNHNN and CDR2 SYGVQD (reference sequence). CDR3 DNA sequence: TGCGCCAGCAGTGGCGACGTCGAGTTGAAGCAGCCCCAGCATTTT. Translated: CASSGDVELKQPQHF.

The gene calls are TRBV19 and TRBJ2-5, with TRBD2 matching over 11 bases. Germline CDR1 is LNHDA and CDR2 is SQIVND (reference sequence). The CDR3 contains 16 residues. V shed 7 bases and J 0 bases; nucleotides not matched to a gene: 7. The chain's CDR3 is CASTPIAGGYQETQYF. The CDR3 nucleotides read TGTGCCAGTACTCCTATAGCGGGAGGGTACCAAGAGACCCAGTACTTC.

V gene TRBV18 combines with J gene TRBJ1-5; D ambiguous. V lost 1 base to trimming and J lost 2 bases, with 12 bases between them. Per the germline V gene, CDR1 is KGHSH and CDR2 is LQKENI. The CDR3 sequence is 16 residues long. The CDR3: CASSPLSGMGNQPQHF. The DNA for the CDR3 is TGTGCCAGCTCACCACTCTCGGGGATGGGCAATCAGCCCCAGCATTTT.

The chain recombines TRBV29-1 with TRBJ2-2; tentatively, D is TRBD1 (6 bases). The CDR3 covers 13 residues. The V gene's germline CDR1 is SQVTM and CDR2 ANQGSEA. Trimming cost V 5 bases and J 0 bases, with 7 bases left between them. CDR3 DNA: TGCAGCGTTCAGGGGACGAACACCGGGGAGCTGTTTTTT. Translating gives CSVQGTNTGELFF.

V is TRBV11-2 and J is TRBJ1-5; D is unresolved. The V and J ends lost 0 bases and 9 bases respectively, with 15 bases between them. This CDR3 is 15 amino acids long. Germline V CDR1 and CDR2: SGHAT, FQNNGV. The CDR3 loop is CASSLDLGAAGPQHF. The CDR3, as DNA: TGTGCCAGCAGCTTAGATCTCGGAGCCGCGGGGCCCCAGCATTTT.

This rearrangement joins TRBV6-1 to TRBJ1-4; D gene unclear. The CDR3 is 15 residues long. V gave up 8 bases and J gave up 0 bases, with 13 bases separating them. Germline values: CDR1 MNHNS, CDR2 SASEGT. The CDR3 nucleotides are TGTGCCAGCTCGATCGGAGTAGCAACTAATGAAAAACTGTTTTTT. Protein sequence: CASSIGVATNEKLFF.

The chain is built from TRBV5-1 and TRBJ1-1; TRBD1 matches at 7 bases. From germline, CDR1 is SGHRS and CDR2 YFSETQ. V was clipped by 4 bases and J by 0 bases; unmatched bases: 9. The CDR3 runs 16 residues. CDR3 in DNA: TGCGCCAGCAGCAGGGGAGGGGGCGGCGTGAACACTGAAGCTTTCTTT. Protein: CASSRGGGGVNTEAFF.

J is TRBJ2-3 and V is TRBV5-5; 13 nucleotides agree with TRBD2. The trim removed 4 bases at V and 0 bases at J, leaving 11 bases unmatched. The CDR3 has 19 residues. The germline V gene encodes CDR1 SGHKS and CDR2 YYEKEE (reference sequence). CDR3 loop: CASSPRTSGSSFSTDTQYF. CDR3 DNA: TGTGCCAGCAGCCCGCGGACTAGCGGGAGCTCCTTCAGCACAGATACGCAGTATTTT.

The rearrangement uses TRBV18 and TRBJ1-1; D perhaps matches TRBD1 (6 bases). This CDR3 is built from 15 residues. Per germline, CDR1 KGHSH and CDR2 LQKENI. Trimming removed 3 bases from V and 3 bases from J, with 14 bases in between. The chain's CDR3 is CASSPQGRQYTEAFF. The CDR3 DNA follows: TGTGCCAGCTCACCCCAGGGGCGGCAGTACACTGAAGCTTTCTTT.

This CDR3 reads CASSLSDSGNTIYF. The CDR3 DNA reads as TGTGCCAGCAGCTTATCCGATTCCGGAAACACCATATATTTT. The V call is TRBV7-6, the J call TRBJ1-3; unclear D gene. The germline V gene encodes CDR1 SGHVS and CDR2 FNYEAQ. The V end lost 2 bases, the J end lost 4 bases, and 9 bases lay between the germline ends. There are 14 residues in the CDR3.

This chain uses TRBV6-5 with TRBJ2-1, with 10 nucleotides matching TRBD2. The CDR3 runs 16 residues. CDR1 and CDR2 (germline): MNHEY, SVGAGI. Losses at the gene ends were 4 bases for V and 0 bases for J; bases not matched to a gene: 3. The CDR3 sequence: CASSFRTSGSYNEQFF. As DNA, the CDR3 is TGTGCCAGCAGTTTTCGGACTAGCGGCTCCTACAATGAGCAGTTCTTC.

J is TRBJ1-3 and V is TRBV6-5, with TRBD1 as a possible D gene (5 bases). V lost 1 base and J 7 bases, leaving 11 bases between the germline ends. CDR1 and CDR2 (germline): MNHEY, SVGAGI. The CDR3 is 14 amino acids. CDR3 DNA: TGTGCCAGCAGTTACTTTCTCGGGGCGAACACCATATATTTT. Translated: CASSYFLGANTIYF.

The V and J genes are TRBV30 and TRBJ2-1; D not resolved. The germline CDR1 and CDR2 sequences are GTSNPN and SVGIG (reference sequence). V was shortened by 0 bases and J by 7 bases, with 19 bases between the two germline ends. This CDR3 spans 16 amino acids. This CDR3 is CAWSVEVSPEGNEQFF. The CDR3 DNA sequence: TGTGCCTGGAGTGTAGAGGTTAGCCCCGAAGGAAATGAGCAGTTCTTC.

The chain combines TRBV19 with TRBJ1-5, with D maybe TRBD1 (5 bases). Germline CDR1 and CDR2: LNHDA and SQIVND (reference sequence). This CDR3 has 12 residues. The ends were cut back, 7 bases at V and 7 bases at J, with 11 bases in the middle. CDR3 bases: TGTGCCAGTAAGGGGTTTGGGCAGCCCCAGCATTTT. As protein: CASKGFGQPQHF.

V is TRBV10-3 and J is TRBJ1-5; tentative D call: TRBD1 (6 bases). The V gene lost 4 bases and the J gene lost 0 bases, with 10 bases spanning the gap. There are 15 residues in the CDR3. Per germline, CDR1 ENHRY and CDR2 SYGVKD. CDR3 DNA sequence: TGTGCCATCAGTGCGGGACAAGATAGCAATCAGCCCCAGCATTTT. Its protein product is CAISAGQDSNQPQHF.

The chain uses TRBV6-6 and TRBJ1-4; D is undetermined. The CDR3 covers 14 residues. Germline V gene data show CDR1 as MNHNY and CDR2 as SVGAGI (reference sequence). V was trimmed by 6 bases and J by 7 bases, leaving 15 bases between them. The CDR3 loop reads CASRRTAQSEKLFF. The CDR3 DNA reads TGTGCCAGCAGGCGAACAGCCCAAAGTGAAAAACTGTTTTTT.